A single sample gave rise to the 11 T cell receptor beta chains below, sequenced in a study of blood T cell repertoires in COVID-19. Repertoires were generated with immunoSEQ multiplex PCR, while TCRdb's copy carries only in-frame clones and drops some. The sample carries over 150,000 clones, 60% to 80% recorded once. Sequenced material: peripheral blood. These receptors all stem from a woman in her 70s with acute or convalescent COVID-19.

This chain links TRBV5-1 with TRBJ1-3, with 9 bases that match TRBD1. The CDR3 length is 14 residues. Germline V gene data show CDR1 as SGHRS and CDR2 as YFSETQ. Trimming removed 7 bases from V and 4 bases from J; junction bases left unmatched: 6. The CDR3 region has the DNA TGCGCCAGCCGTGAGACAGGGGGAGGAAACACCATATATTTT. Amino acids: CASRETGGGNTIYF.

This chain uses TRBV24-1 with TRBJ2-3, with TRBD2 matching over 12 bases. The ends lost 7 bases at V and 3 bases at J; junction bases unmatched: 1. The germline V gene encodes CDR1 KGHDR and CDR2 SFDVKD. This CDR3 is 14 amino acids long. The DNA of the CDR3 is TGTGCCACCAGAACTAGCGGGAGGACAGATACGCAGTATTTT. It is translated as CATRTSGRTDTQYF.

The chain couples TRBV10-3 to TRBJ2-3; 7 nucleotides agree with TRBD2. This CDR3 spans 14 amino acids. Germline CDR1 and CDR2: ENHRY and SYGVKD. J gave up 0 bases and V 8 bases, and 5 bases lay outside the gene matches. In DNA form, the CDR3 reads TGTGCCATCCGCGGGAGCGCTAGCACAGATACGCAGTATTTT. Protein: CAIRGSASTDTQYF.

The J gene is TRBJ2-1, the V gene TRBV24-1; the D gene is possibly TRBD1 (5 bases). Trimming stripped 9 bases from V and 1 base from J, with 9 bases between. CDR1 is KGHDR, CDR2 SFDVKD, per germline. The CDR3 is 13 amino acids. The CDR3 loop is CATGGQSYNEQFF. The CDR3 nucleotides read TGTGCCACCGGCGGACAATCCTACAATGAGCAGTTCTTC.

This clone was observed a single time. The chain joins TRBV10-3 to TRBJ1-3; D is undetermined. V lost 3 bases and J 0 bases, leaving 3 bases between the germline ends. This CDR3 has 13 amino acids. Germline-derived CDR1 and CDR2 are ENHRY and SYGVKD. The CDR3 protein is CAISDNSGNTIYF. The CDR3 DNA reads as TGTGCCATCAGTGACAACTCTGGAAACACCATATATTTT.

The chain employs TRBV5-1 and TRBJ1-1, with TRBD1 identical over 7 bases. The junction had 5 bases not matched to a gene; V was cut back by 5 bases and J by 1 base. Germline CDR1 is SGHRS and CDR2 is YFSETQ. There are 14 residues in the CDR3. The CDR3 DNA is TGCGCCAGCAGGGAGCGACAGGGGAACACTGAAGCTTTCTTT. As protein: CASRERQGNTEAFF.

This clone appeared a single time. The chain joins TRBV3-1 (or the pseudogene TRBV3-2) to TRBJ2-2; perhaps TRBD1 as D (5 bases). CDR1 and CDR2 (germline): LGHDT, YNNKEL (reference sequence). Trimming took 5 bases from V and 4 from J, leaving 20 bases between them. The CDR3 contains 17 residues. CDR3 coding DNA: TGTGCCAGCAGCTCCCTAAGGGGCATCTCGGGCACCGGGGAGCTGTTTTTT. This translates into CASSSLRGISGTGELFF.

The chain links TRBV6-1 to TRBJ1-6; 9 bases are shared with TRBD1. Trimming took 4 bases from V and 7 from J; bases not matched to a gene: 8. Germline CDR1 MNHNS, CDR2 SASEGT. The CDR3 has 16 residues. CDR3 amino acids: CASSVYETGGNSPLHF. The CDR3 DNA follows: TGTGCCAGCAGTGTCTATGAGACAGGGGGGAATTCACCCCTCCACTTT.

Only one count was recorded for this clone. CDR3 coding DNA: TGCGCCAGCAGCTTGGCTAAGTCCACAGAGACCCAGTACTTC. Translated, it gives CASSLAKSTETQYF. The J gene is TRBJ2-5, the V gene TRBV5-1; D unresolved. This CDR3 has 14 residues. The germline V gene has CDR1 SGHRS and CDR2 YFSETQ. V lost 0 bases and J 4 bases, leaving 10 bases between the germline ends.

The genes are TRBV20-1 and TRBJ2-3; 10 bases match TRBD1. Germline V gene sequence: CDR1 DFQATT, CDR2 SNEGSKA (reference sequence). The J segment lost 2 bases and the V segment lost 3 bases, leaving 11 bases of the junction unmatched. The CDR3 totals 17 residues. The CDR3: CSASGPGTGETTDTQYF. The CDR3 DNA follows: TGCAGTGCTAGTGGTCCCGGGACAGGGGAGACCACAGATACGCAGTATTTT.

The V call is TRBV7-8, the J call TRBJ1-1, with no clear D. The CDR3 sequence is 14 residues long. Trimming pared 5 bases from V and 2 bases from J, leaving 12 bases between. Per germline, CDR1 SGHVS and CDR2 FQNEAQ. In nucleotides, the CDR3 is TGTGCCAGCAGCCCGGTCGTCTTAAACACTGAAGCTTTCTTT. Translating gives CASSPVVLNTEAFF.